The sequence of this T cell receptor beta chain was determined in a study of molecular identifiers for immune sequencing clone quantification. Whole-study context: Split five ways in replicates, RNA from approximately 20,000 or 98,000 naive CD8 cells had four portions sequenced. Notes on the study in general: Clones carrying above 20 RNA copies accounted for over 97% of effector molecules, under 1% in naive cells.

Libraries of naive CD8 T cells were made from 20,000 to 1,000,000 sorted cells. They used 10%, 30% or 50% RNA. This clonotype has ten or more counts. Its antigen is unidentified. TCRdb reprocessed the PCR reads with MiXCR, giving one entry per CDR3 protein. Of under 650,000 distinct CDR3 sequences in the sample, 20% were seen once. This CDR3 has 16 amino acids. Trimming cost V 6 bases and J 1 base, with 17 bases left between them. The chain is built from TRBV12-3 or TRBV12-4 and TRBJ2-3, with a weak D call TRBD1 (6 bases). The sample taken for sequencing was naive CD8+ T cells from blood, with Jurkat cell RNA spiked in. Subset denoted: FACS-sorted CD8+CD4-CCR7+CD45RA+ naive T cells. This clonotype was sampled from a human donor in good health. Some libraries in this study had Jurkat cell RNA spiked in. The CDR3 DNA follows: TGTGCCAGCAGCCCAACAGGGACCCCTGGCACAGATACGCAGTATTTT. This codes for CASSPTGTPGTDTQYF.